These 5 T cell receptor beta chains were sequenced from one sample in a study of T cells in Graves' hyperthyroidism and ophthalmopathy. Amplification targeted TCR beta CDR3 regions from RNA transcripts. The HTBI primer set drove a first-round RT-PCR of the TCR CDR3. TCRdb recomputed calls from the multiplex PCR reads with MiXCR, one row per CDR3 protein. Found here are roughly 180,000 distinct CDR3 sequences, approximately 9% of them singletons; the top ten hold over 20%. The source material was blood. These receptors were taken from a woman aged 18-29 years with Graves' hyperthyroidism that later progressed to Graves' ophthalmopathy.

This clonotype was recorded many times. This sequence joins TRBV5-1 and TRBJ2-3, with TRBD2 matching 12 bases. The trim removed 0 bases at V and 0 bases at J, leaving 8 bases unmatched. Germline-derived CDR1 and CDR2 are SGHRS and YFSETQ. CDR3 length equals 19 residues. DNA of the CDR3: TGCGCCAGCAGCTTGGCACTAGCGGGAGGACCCTCTAGCACAGATACGCAGTATTTT. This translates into CASSLALAGGPSSTDTQYF.

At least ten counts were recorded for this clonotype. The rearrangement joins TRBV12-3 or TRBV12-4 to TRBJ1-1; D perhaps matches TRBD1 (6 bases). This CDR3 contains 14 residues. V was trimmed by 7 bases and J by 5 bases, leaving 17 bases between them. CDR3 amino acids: CASTIVRGQTEAFF. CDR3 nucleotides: TGTGCCAGCACCATCGTCAGGGGTCAAACTGAAGCTTTCTTT.

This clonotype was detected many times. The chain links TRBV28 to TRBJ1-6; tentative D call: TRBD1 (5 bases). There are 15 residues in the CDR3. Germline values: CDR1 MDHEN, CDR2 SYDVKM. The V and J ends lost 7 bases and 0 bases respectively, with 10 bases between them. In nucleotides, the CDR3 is TGTGCCAGCATCTCAGGGAGCTCCTATAATTCACCCCTCCACTTT. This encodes CASISGSSYNSPLHF.

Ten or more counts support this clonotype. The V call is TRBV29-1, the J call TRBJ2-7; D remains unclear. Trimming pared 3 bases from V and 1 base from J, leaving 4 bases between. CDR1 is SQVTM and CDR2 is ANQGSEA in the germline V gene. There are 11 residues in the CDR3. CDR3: CSVEASYEQYF. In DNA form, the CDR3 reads TGCAGCGTTGAGGCATCCTACGAGCAGTACTTC.

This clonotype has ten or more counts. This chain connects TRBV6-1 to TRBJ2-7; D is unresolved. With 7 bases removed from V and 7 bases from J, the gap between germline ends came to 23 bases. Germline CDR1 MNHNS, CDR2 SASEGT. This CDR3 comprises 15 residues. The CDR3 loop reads CASMRPTGLPREQYF. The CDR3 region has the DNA TGTGCCAGCATGAGGCCTACCGGGCTCCCTCGGGAGCAGTACTTC.